Sequencing of this T cell receptor beta chain was carried out in a study of Graves' ophthalmopathy and Graves' hyperthyroidism. Moderate-to-severe activity, with CAS ≥3, NOSPECS ≥4 and duration under 3 months, characterized the donors with ophthalmopathy. Someone took the PBMCs out of more than 8.5 ml of fresh peripheral blood. RNA transcripts were the template, and TCR beta CDR3 regions were amplified from them. First-round RT-PCR with HTBI primers preceded a second-round multiplex PCR. Via MiXCR, TCRdb re-called the multiplex PCR reads, giving one row per CDR3 protein. The data hold around 600,000 distinct CDR3 sequences, with about 38% observed a single time. The sequenced sample consisted of peripheral blood. The receptor's source is an adult man with Graves' ophthalmopathy.

The CDR3 sequence is CATSRDSHLPVNTEAFF. The CDR3 coding sequence is TGTGCCACCAGCCGGGACAGCCACCTCCCCGTGAACACTGAAGCTTTCTTT. The V gene is TRBV24-1, the J gene TRBJ1-1; 7 bases are a match to TRBD1. V dropped 7 bases and J dropped 0; count of bases not matched to a gene: 13. The V gene's germline CDR1 is KGHDR and CDR2 SFDVKD. This CDR3 has 17 residues.